This TCR beta chain was observed in a study of cytomegalovirus exposure and HLA in healthy donors (dated 2017 in TCRdb). Broadly, across the study: An earlier analysis of some 600 of the donors reported 250 to 300 Gb of sequence data and 117 million unique TCR beta sequences obtained from about 179 million T cells. Rather than drawing on any new phenotypic data, the later analysis identified candidate immune exposures from TCR beta sequences and the way those sequences occurred across donors. A later analysis re-examined previously published TCR beta repertoires from around 670 donors and added high-resolution HLA genotyping to investigate patterns of TCR occurrence. Five DR-DQ haplotypes were treated as single units for association and clustering because of strong linkage in the cohort. Of the roughly 400 genotyped donors, roughly 80% fell in the genetic ancestry cluster associated with self-reported Caucasian donors. The study combined high-throughput TCR immunosequencing, statistical association of individual TCRs with disease status, and machine learning to predict cytomegalovirus infection status. A later genetic analysis used genome-wide SNP genotypes for about 65% of the 666 donors, treating that subset as a discovery cohort. All discovery cohort repertoires had been generated on a single sequencing platform. The number of typed donors differed by locus: 629-630 for A, B, C, DRB1 and DQB1; approximately 520 for DQA1; over 600 for DPA1; and 400 to 480 for DPB1. In addition to the first cohort of 500 to 850 subjects, a separate validation cohort of approximately 130 different subjects was used. Donor age, sex, ethnicity and CMV serostatus were collected together with the repertoire data. The aim of the study was to test whether cataloging public T cell receptors could identify signatures of past pathogen exposure. On average, 235,054 unique TCR beta nucleotide sequences were sequenced per donor among several hundred genotyped donors of the cohort, with 15% to 20% of those sequences being non-productive. An earlier analysis of approximately 500 of the donors applied high-throughput TCR beta sequencing to assess whether each TCR beta V gene segment acted as functional or pseudogenic. Class I and class II HLA loci were covered by the typing at four-digit resolution. About 280 gigabases of sequencing data and 70 million to 95 million unique TCR sequences made up an early release that covered 500 to 650 HLA-typed donors. The study profiled the T cell repertoires of 666 subjects by immunosequencing and related them to cytomegalovirus serostatus.

The investigation overall reported the following: In both the original and validation cohorts, the classifier was reported to diagnose cytomegalovirus status with high specificity and sensitivity. The study listed 150 to 200 TCR beta chains as associated with cytomegalovirus. Because HLA typing was unavailable for some donors at each locus, only the typed subset was used in association tests. The only immune exposure information available for the cohort was CMV serostatus. Some IMGT-functional V segments, including TRBV6-2 and TRBV6-3, could not be distinguished by the 87-base-pair reads and were therefore excluded. In a later analysis, HLA-associated TCR beta chains showed more clonal expansion and lower generation probabilities than non-associated chains that were equally common. A later analysis found that most CMV-associated TCR beta chains appeared HLA-restricted, with HLA associations seemingly driven largely by CMV exposure. Broadly in line with IMGT annotations, most TCR beta V segments showed up in productive rearrangements about 87% or about 30% of the time in an earlier analysis of a few hundred of the donors. Strong co-occurrence of HLA alleles, especially DR and DQ, made assigning TCR associations to individual alleles difficult. Three of the identified cytomegalovirus-associated TCR beta chains were confirmed in vitro to be specific for cytomegalovirus antigens. Several of the top co-occurrence clusters appeared to be linked to parvovirus B19, influenza, CMV and Epstein-Barr virus, according to a later analysis. Correlated functional status among segregating V segments might be attributable to linkage disequilibrium, but an unknown experimental factor could not be ruled out. A later analysis associated about 17,000 TCR beta sequences with specific HLA alleles at a false discovery rate of 0.05. Compared with the approximately 600-donor mean, donors in an Asian-associated ancestry cluster had fewer N-insertions in productive TCRs, according to a later genetic analysis. While some public TCRs were present in many individuals, most TCR sequences turned up only very rarely across donors. According to the authors, the approach could potentially be generalized to other disease states and immunological phenotypes. In a later analysis, TCR association rates were found to vary across HLA loci, with the most associated TCRs seen for DRB1 alleles and the fewest for HLA-C alleles. Sequencing depth was assumed to be roughly uniform across donors in the presence/absence analyses, though that assumption may not hold. An association between a missense DCLRE1C variant and V-gene and J-gene trimming of TCR beta chains was found in a later genetic analysis and replicated in an independent cohort. A group of highly shared sequence variants was considered likely to be a technical artifact of the sequencing pipeline. The cohort was sequenced for TCR beta chains only, and without alpha or paired-chain data the features that could be detected were limited. A further reported finding was that TCR beta sequences accurately predicted the HLA-A and HLA-B alleles for most subjects in the first cohort. The earlier analysis of around 600 of the donors excluded over 15 rarely observed V segments, including chromosome 9 orphons, because counts were too low.

According to the germline V gene, CDR1 reads MNHEY and CDR2 reads SVGAGI. The CDR3 contains 13 residues, cysteine and phenylalanine counted. CDR3 DNA is the only sequence kept; it has 39 bases, read in frame from the first base. Library creation used the immunoSEQ multiplex PCR assay. The multiplex PCR relied on a mix of 60 forward primers for TCR Vbeta segments and 13 reverse primers for TCR Jbeta segments. The CDR3 region of rearranged TCR beta genes was amplified from genomic DNA with a multiplex PCR assay. The Illumina HiSeq System was used to sequence the amplified TCR beta libraries as 87-base-pair reads. As for the authors' bioinformatics: A later analysis tallied roughly 80 million unique TCR beta chains across the 666 repertoires, and around 12 million of those chains were shared by two or more donors. To remove PCR and sequencing errors, raw reads were error-corrected and collapsed into unique sequences using a nearest-neighbor algorithm that merged closely related sequences. V, D and J gene segments were assigned by aligning CDR3 sequences to IMGT reference sequences. Each retained sequence needed at least a six-nucleotide match to both a V gene segment and a J gene segment. Rearrangements were called productive when the CDR3 lacked stop codons and stayed in frame with V and J; all others were non-productive. CDR3 was defined by IMGT convention, running from the second conserved V-encoded cysteine to the conserved J-encoded phenylalanine. In an earlier analysis of 550 to 650 of the donors, sequences lacking an unambiguous match to a single V gene segment were excluded. In an earlier analysis of approximately 560 of the donors, a V segment was called functional when productive rearrangements were above 56.7%, and segregating when the standard deviation between donors exceeded 5%. To diagnose cytomegalovirus status from the catalog of TCR beta chain sequences, a statistical classification framework was built. V and J gene assignment, in a later analysis, came from comparing TCR nucleotide sequences with IMGT/GENE-DB human TR gene sequences. A later analysis assigned CDR3 sequences and most-parsimonious VDJ recombination scenarios with the TCRdist pipeline. In a later analysis, each TCR beta chain was defined by its CDR3 amino acid sequence together with its V-gene family, and reads without a unique V-gene family were excluded. As a way to deal with suspected cross-contamination and a sequencing artifact, a later analysis dropped roughly 620 nucleotide sequences that were highly shared and had low generation probability. In a later analysis, a clonal expansion index for each public chain was calculated from normalized within-repertoire ranks of inferred template counts. A later analysis computed generation probabilities with a VDJ recombination model fitted to out-of-frame rearrangements, and checked the results against IGoR. A later analysis scored TCR-TCR, TCR-HLA and TCR-CMV co-occurrence with hypergeometric tests, applying a repertoire-size bias correction to TCR pairs. A later analysis estimated false discovery rates by permuting HLA or CMV assignments 20 times. In a later analysis, co-occurring TCRs were grouped with DBSCAN, and TCRdist sequence similarity was added when clustering was performed within HLA-allele-positive subsets. Repertoires with fewer than 30,000 or more than 120,000 public chains were left out of co-occurrence clustering, as were five repertoires with anomalous nucleotide sharing. TCRdb re-hosts the immuneACCESS table, in-frame sequences only. Its copies lack some clones; in the studies checked, an unresolved V gene accounts for under half of them, and the cause for the rest is not known. The V and J calls and clone size were taken over from that table, and D and trimming were inferred from the DNA. In this sample the table shows about 150,000 clones, around four fifths of which occur a single time. In total, the top ten clones hold nearly 3.5% of the sample.

The cohort comprised some 680 healthy bone marrow donors. Cohort members were all nominally healthy when sampled, although unrecorded immune exposures were likely present. The donor was CMV seronegative and belonged to the group of 380 or so seronegative cohort members. A peripheral blood sample was collected from each donor, and TCR beta sequencing was performed on peripheral blood mononuclear cells. The Qiagen DNeasy Blood Extraction Kit was used to extract genomic DNA from the blood cell samples. About this clone itself: What antigen it recognizes has not been identified. No much larger clone exists at a distance of one base, and base qualities are not known.

The TCR sequence derives from a male donor in good health and CMV-seronegative. This receptor chain uses TRBV6-5 and TRBJ2-5; 7 bases in the junction line up with TRBD1. Gene TRBJ2-7 matches the end of the DNA better, so the J call may be wrong. Sequencing input: PBMCs. The CDR3 protein sequence reads: CASRMGQSYEQYF. At the DNA level, the sequence is TGTGCCAGCAGGATGGGACAGAGCTACGAGCAGTACTTC.